Only a few counts were recorded for the clone carrying this T cell receptor beta chain. The antigen is not known. The sample originates from a study of T cell responses to AZD1222 COVID-19 vaccine. Sequencing used immunoSEQ multiplex PCR; TCRdb keeps in-frame clones, though not all of them. The sample contains more than 85,000 clones, around 90% of which appear only once. General study results and limits: Spike regions recognized by vaccine-associated CD4 TCRs spanned the protein, led by 160-218 and 743-854.

Germline V gene sequence: CDR1 KGHDR, CDR2 SFDVKD. V lost 4 bases and J 4 bases, leaving 16 bases between the germline ends. The CDR3 has 16 residues. This specimen was peripheral blood, taken on day 0 of AZD1222 vaccination. The sequence was collected from an adult in good health. The rearrangement links TRBV24-1 to TRBJ1-5; D is unclear. Here the CDR3 reads CATSDSITVANQPQHF. The CDR3 DNA is TGTGCCACCAGTGACTCCATAACGGTGGCAAATCAGCCCCAGCATTTT.